This TCR beta chain was obtained from a study of shared clonotypes between healthy human individuals. Healthy HIV-negative adults with no recent acute infections or vaccinations were recruited as donors. The method was immunoSEQ multiplex PCR; TCRdb's version includes in-frame clones alone and lacks a portion of them. The top ten clones hold 0.3% to 0.4% of a sample with 2 million to 2.5 million clones, more than 85% of them seen once. Study-wide findings and caveats: It was observed that about 5% of naive CD4 clonotypes were shared across a handful of donors.

CDR1 is MNHNS, CDR2 SASEGT, per germline. The CDR3 sequence is 14 residues long. V gave up 6 bases and J gave up 5 bases, with 16 bases separating them. This clone is a singleton in its sample. The antigen is not known. The sequence derives from a man between 18 and 35 years old in good health. Some clones in this sample may be carry-over from other donors' samples. This chain connects TRBV6-1 to TRBJ1-1; TRBD1 might be the D (6 bases). The sample consisted of naive CD4+ T cells from PBMCs. Subset defined: CD45RA+ positively selected. The chain's CDR3 is CASSPGGPWTEAFF. The CDR3 DNA reads TGTGCCAGCAGCCCGGGGGGCCCTTGGACTGAAGCTTTCTTT.